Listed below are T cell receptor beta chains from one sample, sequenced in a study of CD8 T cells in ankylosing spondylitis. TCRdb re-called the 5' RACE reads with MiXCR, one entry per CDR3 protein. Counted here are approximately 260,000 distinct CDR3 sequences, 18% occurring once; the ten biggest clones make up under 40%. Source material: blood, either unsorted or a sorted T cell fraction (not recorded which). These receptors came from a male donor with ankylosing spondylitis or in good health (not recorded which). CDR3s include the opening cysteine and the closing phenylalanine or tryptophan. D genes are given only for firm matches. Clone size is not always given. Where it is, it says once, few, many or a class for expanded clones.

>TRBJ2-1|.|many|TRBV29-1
TGCAGCGTAGAGGGGAGAGGGAGGCGGTACAATGAGCAGTTCTTC
CSVEGRGRRYNEQFF
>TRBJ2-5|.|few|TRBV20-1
TGCAGTGCTAACCCAGCGTGGGCTAGTCAAGGAGAGACCCAGTACTTC
CSANPAWASQGETQYF
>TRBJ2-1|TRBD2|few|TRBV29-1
TGCAGCGTTGACGGACTAGCGGATGGAAACAATGAGCAGTTCTTC
CSVDGLADGNNEQFF
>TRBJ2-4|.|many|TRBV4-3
TGCGCCAGCAGCCAAGATCTAGAGTCAGCCAAAAACATTCAGTACTTC
CASSQDLESAKNIQYF
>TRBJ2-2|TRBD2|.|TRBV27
TGTGCCAGCAGGGCGGGAGGATCAGGGGAGCTGTTTTTT
CASRAGGSGELFF
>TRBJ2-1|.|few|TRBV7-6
TGTGCCAGCAGCTTAGATCTTCTACATTACAATGAGCAGTTCTTC
CASSLDLLHYNEQFF
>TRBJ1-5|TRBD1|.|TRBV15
TGTGCCACCAGCAGGGGGAGACAGGGCCACAATCAGCCCCAGCATTTT
CATSRGRQGHNQPQHF
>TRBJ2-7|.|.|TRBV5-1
TGCGCCAGCAGCTCGGGGGCGTATTACGAGCAGTACTTC
CASSSGAYYEQYF
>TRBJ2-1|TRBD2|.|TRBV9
TGTGCCAGCAGCGTGACTAGCGGGAGTTCTGAGCAGTTCTTC
CASSVTSGSSEQFF
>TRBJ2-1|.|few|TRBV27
TGTGCCAGCGGACTTAACCGGGACACTTTCAATGAGCAGTTCTTC
CASGLNRDTFNEQFF
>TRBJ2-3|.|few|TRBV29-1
TGCAGCGTTGAAGGCGGTGATAGCACAGATACGCAGTATTTT
CSVEGGDSTDTQYF
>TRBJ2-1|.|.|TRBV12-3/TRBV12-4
TGTGCCAGCACCGAAACCATGATGGCGGGGAATGAGCAGTTCTTC
CASTETMMAGNEQFF
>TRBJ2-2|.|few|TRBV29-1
TGCAGCGGCCGGACAGAGAACACCGGGGAGCTGTTTTTT
CSGRTENTGELFF
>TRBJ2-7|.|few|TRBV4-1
TGCGCCAGCAGCCAGACGACGGCCTACGAGCAGTACTTC
CASSQTTAYEQYF
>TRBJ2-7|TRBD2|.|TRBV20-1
TGCAGTGCGAGCGGGAGTCTAACCTACGAGCAGTACTTC
CSASGSLTYEQYF
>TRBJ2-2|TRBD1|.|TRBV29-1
TGCAGCGTTGATAGCAGGGGGACGAACACCGGGGAGCTGTTTTTT
CSVDSRGTNTGELFF
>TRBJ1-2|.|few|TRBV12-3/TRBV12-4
TGTGCCAGCAGATCGAGAGGGGTCCTCTATGGCTACACCTTC
CASRSRGVLYGYTF
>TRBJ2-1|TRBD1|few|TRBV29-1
TGCAGCGCACTGACTGGGGCAGGGGGTTACAATGAGCAGTTCTTC
CSALTGAGGYNEQFF
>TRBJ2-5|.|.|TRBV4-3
TGCGCCAGCAGCCAAGGGGGGTGGGCAAGAGAGACCCAGTACTTC
CASSQGGWARETQYF
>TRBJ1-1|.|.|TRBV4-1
TGCGCCAGCAGCCAAGAAGGCGGGTGGGCTGAAGCTTTCTTT
CASSQEGGWAEAFF
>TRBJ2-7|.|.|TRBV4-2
TGTGCCAGCAGCTCCGGGGGGCGGAAGACCTACGAGCAGTACTTC
CASSSGGRKTYEQYF
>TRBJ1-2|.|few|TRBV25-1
TGTGCCAGCAGTGACCTCGGTATGTCTGGTGGCTACACCTTC
CASSDLGMSGGYTF